The sequence of this TCR beta chain was determined in a study of OX40 agonist ivuxolimab in advanced cancers. Study as a whole: Each patient was given ivuxolimab into a vein every 2 weeks, at 0.01 to 10 mg/kg.

Points on this clone: The same CDR3 also results from other DNA sequences found in this sample.

Some clones are missing from TCRdb's copy, which holds only in-frame ones; the method was immunoSEQ multiplex PCR. The sample has 70,000 or so clones; 85% are singletons. Autoimmune disease history or systemic immunosuppression disqualified patients. The trim removed 1 base at V and 0 bases at J, leaving 2 bases unmatched. The CDR3 contains 15 residues. The germline CDR1 and CDR2 sequences are LNHDA and SQIVND (reference sequence). This receptor was identified in an adult with an advanced solid tumor such as melanoma, head and neck, liver or kidney cancer. The source was CD4+ or CD8+ T cells sorted from blood, collected in a trial of the OX40 agonist ivuxolimab. J is TRBJ1-1 and V is TRBV19; 7 bases align to TRBD1. The CDR3 loop reads CASSIGQGMNTEAFF. CDR3 DNA sequence: TGTGCCAGTAGTATAGGACAGGGTATGAACACTGAAGCTTTCTTT.